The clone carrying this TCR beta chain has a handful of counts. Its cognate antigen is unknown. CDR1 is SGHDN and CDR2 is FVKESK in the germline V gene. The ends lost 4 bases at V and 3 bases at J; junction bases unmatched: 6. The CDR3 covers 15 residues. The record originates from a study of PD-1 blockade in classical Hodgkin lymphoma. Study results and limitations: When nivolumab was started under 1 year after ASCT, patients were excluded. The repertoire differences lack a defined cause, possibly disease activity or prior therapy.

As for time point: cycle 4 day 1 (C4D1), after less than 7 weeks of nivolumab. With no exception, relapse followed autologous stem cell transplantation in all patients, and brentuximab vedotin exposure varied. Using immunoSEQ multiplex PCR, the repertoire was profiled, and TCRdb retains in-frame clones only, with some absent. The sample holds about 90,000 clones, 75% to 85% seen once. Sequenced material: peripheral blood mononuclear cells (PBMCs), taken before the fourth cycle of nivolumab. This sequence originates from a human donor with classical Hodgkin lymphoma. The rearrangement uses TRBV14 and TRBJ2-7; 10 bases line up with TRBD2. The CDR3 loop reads CASSLQAGGGYEQYF. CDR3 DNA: TGTGCCAGCAGCCTCCAAGCGGGAGGGGGCTACGAGCAGTACTTC.